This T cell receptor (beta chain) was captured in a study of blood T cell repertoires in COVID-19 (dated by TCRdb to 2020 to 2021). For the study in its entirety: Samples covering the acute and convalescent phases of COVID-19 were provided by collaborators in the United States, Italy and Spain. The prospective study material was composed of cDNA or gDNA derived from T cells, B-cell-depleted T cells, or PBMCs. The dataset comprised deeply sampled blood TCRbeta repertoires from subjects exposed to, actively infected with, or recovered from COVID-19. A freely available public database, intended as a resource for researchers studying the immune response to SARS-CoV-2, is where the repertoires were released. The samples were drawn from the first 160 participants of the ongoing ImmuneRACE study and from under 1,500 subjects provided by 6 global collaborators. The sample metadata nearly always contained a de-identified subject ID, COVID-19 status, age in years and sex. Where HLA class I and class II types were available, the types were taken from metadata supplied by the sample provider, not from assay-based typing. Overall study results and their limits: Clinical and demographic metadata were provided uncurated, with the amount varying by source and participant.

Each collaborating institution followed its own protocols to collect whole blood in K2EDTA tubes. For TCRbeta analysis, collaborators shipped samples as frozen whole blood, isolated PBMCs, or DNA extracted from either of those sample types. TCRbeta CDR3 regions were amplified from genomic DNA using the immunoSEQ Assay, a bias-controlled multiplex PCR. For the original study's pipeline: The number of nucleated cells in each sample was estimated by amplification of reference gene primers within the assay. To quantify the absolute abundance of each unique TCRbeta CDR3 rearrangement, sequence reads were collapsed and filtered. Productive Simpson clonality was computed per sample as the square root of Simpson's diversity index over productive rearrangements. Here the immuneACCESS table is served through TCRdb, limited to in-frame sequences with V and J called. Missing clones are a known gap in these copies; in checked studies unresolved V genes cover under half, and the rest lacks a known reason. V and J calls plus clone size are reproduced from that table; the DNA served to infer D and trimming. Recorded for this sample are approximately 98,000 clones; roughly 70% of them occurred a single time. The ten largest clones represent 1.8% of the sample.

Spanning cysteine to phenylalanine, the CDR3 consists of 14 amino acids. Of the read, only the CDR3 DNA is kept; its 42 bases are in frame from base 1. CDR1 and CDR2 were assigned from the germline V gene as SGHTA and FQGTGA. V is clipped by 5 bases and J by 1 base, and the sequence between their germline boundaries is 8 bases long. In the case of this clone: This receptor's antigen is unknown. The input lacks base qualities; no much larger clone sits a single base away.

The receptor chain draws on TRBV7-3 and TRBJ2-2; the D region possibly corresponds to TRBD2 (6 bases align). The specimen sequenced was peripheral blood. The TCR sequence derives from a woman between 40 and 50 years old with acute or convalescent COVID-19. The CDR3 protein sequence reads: CASSTGLNTGELFF. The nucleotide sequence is TGTGCCAGCAGCACGGGACTGAACACCGGGGAGCTGTTTTTT.